This T cell receptor beta chain was obtained from a study of control samples from healthy donors and cancer patients. Measured with immunoSEQ multiplex PCR; TCRdb has only the in-frame clones, and not every one. The sample includes over 150,000 clones, around 90% seen only once; the top ten take 1.3% to 1.5%. Germline values: CDR1 LGHNA, CDR2 YSLEER. Trimming took 3 bases from V and 5 from J, leaving 10 bases between them. The CDR3 runs to 13 residues. The sequence was collected from a man younger than 40 in good health. This rearrangement joins TRBV4-3 to TRBJ2-5; D not resolved. The sequenced sample consisted of blood. This CDR3 reads CASSQTLGETQYF. The CDR3 DNA reads as TGCGCCAGCAGCCAGACCCTGGGGGAGACCCAGTACTTC.